This TCR beta chain was recovered during a study of PD-L1 blockade in urothelial cancer. Germline V gene lookup returns CDR1 SQVTM and CDR2 ANQGSEA. V lost 6 bases to trimming and J lost 0 bases; unmatched junction nucleotides: 7. CDR3 length: 14 amino acids. Sequencing used immunoSEQ multiplex PCR; TCRdb keeps in-frame clones, though not all of them. This sample has 70,000 to 85,000 clones, with about nine tenths found just once. The sample's time point: pretreatment peripheral blood. Enrolled patients showed locally advanced or metastatic urothelial carcinoma. Sequences were derived from PBMCs, sampled around atezolizumab (anti-PD-L1) treatment. The sequence came from a man between 65 and 85 years old with urothelial cancer. The genes are TRBV29-1 and TRBJ1-2; 7 bases match TRBD1. The CDR3, as DNA: TGCAGCGTGGGACAGTTAGCCACTAACTATGGCTACACCTTC. Protein sequence: CSVGQLATNYGYTF.